This T cell receptor beta chain was recovered during a study of cytomegalovirus exposure and HLA in healthy donors. Study findings and constraints: Rare TCR sequences dominated, though some public TCRs recurred in many donors.

Comments on this clone: No antigen is known for it.

From germline, CDR1 is MNHEY and CDR2 SVGAGI. V was pared by 5 bases and J by 5 bases, with 8 bases of the junction left unmatched. The length of the CDR3 is 14 residues. PCR primers comprised 60 Vbeta and 13 Jbeta primers. TCRdb's copy holds only in-frame clones and misses some; the assay was immunoSEQ multiplex PCR. The sample consists of 93,000 or so clones, 60% to 70% of them appearing once. Sequences were obtained from PBMCs. The J gene is TRBJ2-5, the V gene TRBV6-5; TRBD2 agrees at 7 bases. The TCR was taken from a woman in her forties or fifties in good health and CMV-seronegative. The CDR3 spells CASSRTRLRETQYF. DNA for the CDR3: TGTGCCAGCAGTCGGACTAGGTTGAGGGAGACCCAGTACTTC.